In this sample, the clone carrying this T cell receptor (beta chain) turned up many times. The antigen is unknown. Peripheral blood from each donor was collected in a volume of approximately 10 milliliters. Isolated PBMCs totaled at least 7 million in each sample. This sample is drawn from a study of blood T cells in healthy people across ages. Broader study findings: The fall in TCR beta diversity per million T cells was roughly linear with age.

The germline gives CDR1 MNHEY, CDR2 SMNVEV (reference sequence). This CDR3 comprises 14 residues. Trimming cost V 2 bases and J 4 bases, with 12 bases left between them. A sample-barcoded 5' primer and a J-beta primer mix were used in a second PCR of about 6 to 12 cycles. Each single sample gave us at least 2.5 million CDR3-containing paired-end reads. TCRdb used MiXCR to reprocess the 5' RACE reads, holding one entry per CDR3 protein. The profile shows approximately 810,000 distinct CDR3 sequences, about 30% of them singletons. The genes are TRBV27 and TRBJ2-7; D unclear. The sequencing sample was made of blood. The clonotype originates from a woman at least 80 years old in good health. This CDR3 is CASSLRFGQYEQYF. CDR3 bases: TGTGCCAGCAGTTTACGGTTCGGGCAGTACGAGCAGTACTTC.